This entry features one T cell receptor beta chain sequence. Antigen unknown. CDR3 length: 12 amino acids. Germline CDR1 reads MNHNS; CDR2 reads SASEGT. V was cut by 11 bases and J by 1 base, with 11 bases left in between. These data belong to a study of cytomegalovirus exposure and HLA in healthy donors. General observations from the study: The study reported that TCR beta sequences accurately predicted HLA-A and HLA-B alleles in most subjects.

PCR primers comprised 60 Vbeta and 13 Jbeta primers. Here immunoSEQ multiplex PCR was the method, and the copy in TCRdb shows in-frame clones only, minus some. The sample carries 150,000 to 200,000 clones, more than 70% recorded once. The TCR sequence derives from a boy younger than 10 in good health and CMV-seronegative. This sequence joins TRBV6-1 and TRBJ1-2; D is unclear. The specimen was PBMCs. CDR3 in amino acids: CAAATVNYGYTF. The CDR3 DNA follows: TGTGCCGCTGCTACAGTTAACTATGGCTACACCTTC.